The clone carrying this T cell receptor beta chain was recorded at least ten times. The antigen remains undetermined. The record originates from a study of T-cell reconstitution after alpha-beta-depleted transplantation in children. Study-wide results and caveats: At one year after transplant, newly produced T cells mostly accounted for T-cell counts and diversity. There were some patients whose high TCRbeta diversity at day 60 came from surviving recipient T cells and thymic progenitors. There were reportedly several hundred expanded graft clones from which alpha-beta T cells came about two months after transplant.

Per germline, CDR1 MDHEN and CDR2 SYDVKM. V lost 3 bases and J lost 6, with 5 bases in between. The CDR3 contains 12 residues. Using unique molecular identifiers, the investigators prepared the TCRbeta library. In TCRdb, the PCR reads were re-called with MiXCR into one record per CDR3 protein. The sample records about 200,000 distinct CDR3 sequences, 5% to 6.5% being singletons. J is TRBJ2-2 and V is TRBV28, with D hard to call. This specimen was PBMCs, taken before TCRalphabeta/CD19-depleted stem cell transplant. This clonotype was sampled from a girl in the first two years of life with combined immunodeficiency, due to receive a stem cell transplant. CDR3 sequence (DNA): TGTGCCAGCAGTTTCCCGGCCGGGGAGCTGTTTTTT. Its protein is CASSFPAGELFF.